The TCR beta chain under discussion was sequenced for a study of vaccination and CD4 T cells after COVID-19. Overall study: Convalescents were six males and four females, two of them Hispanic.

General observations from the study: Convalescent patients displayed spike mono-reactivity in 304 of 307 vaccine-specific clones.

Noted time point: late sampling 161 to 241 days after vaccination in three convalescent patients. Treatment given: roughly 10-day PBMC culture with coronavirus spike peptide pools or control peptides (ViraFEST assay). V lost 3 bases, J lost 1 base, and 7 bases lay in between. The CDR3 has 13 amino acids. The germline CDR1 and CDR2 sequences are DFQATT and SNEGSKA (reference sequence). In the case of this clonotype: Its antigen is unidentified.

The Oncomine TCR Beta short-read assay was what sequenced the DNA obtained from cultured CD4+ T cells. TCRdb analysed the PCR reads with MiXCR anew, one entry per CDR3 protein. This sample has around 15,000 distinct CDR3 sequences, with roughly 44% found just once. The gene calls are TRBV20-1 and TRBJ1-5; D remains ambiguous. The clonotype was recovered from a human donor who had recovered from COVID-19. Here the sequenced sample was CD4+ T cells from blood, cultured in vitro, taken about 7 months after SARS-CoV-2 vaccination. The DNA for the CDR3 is TGCAGTGCTAGTCCGGACAGCAATCAGCCCCAGCATTTT. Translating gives CSASPDSNQPQHF.